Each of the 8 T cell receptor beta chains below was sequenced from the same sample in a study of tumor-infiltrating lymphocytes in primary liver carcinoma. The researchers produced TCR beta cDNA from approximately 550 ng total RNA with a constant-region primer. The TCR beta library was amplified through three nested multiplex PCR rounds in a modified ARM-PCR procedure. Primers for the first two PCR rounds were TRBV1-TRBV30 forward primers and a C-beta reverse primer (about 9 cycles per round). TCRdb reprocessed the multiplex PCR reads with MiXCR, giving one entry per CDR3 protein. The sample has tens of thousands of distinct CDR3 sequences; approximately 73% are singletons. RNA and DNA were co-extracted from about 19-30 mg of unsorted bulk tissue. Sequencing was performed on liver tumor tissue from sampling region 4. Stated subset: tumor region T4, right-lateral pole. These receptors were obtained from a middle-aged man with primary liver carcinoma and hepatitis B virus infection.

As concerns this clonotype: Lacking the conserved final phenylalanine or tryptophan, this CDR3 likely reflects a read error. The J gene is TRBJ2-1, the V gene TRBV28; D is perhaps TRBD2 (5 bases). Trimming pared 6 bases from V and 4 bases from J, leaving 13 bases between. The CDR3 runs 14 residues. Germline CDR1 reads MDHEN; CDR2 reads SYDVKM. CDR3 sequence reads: CASSPGGFYNEQFL. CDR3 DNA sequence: TGTGCCAGCAGCCCTGGAGGCTTTTACAATGAGCAGTTCCTA.

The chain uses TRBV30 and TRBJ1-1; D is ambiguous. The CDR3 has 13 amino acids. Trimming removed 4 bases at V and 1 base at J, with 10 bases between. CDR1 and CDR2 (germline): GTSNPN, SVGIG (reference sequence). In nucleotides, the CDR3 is TGTGCCTGGATAGATTGGCGGAACACTGAAGCTTTCTTT. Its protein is CAWIDWRNTEAFF.

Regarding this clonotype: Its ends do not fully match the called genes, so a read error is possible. The CDR3, as DNA: TGCAGCGTTGATCTGACCTCAGGCTCTGGGGCCAAGGTCCTTACTTTC. This codes for CSVDLTSGSGAKVLTF. The chain couples TRBV29-1 to TRBJ2-6, with D possibly matching TRBD1 (5 bases). The CDR3 is 16 amino acids. Germline V gene sequence: CDR1 SQVTM, CDR2 ANQGSEA.

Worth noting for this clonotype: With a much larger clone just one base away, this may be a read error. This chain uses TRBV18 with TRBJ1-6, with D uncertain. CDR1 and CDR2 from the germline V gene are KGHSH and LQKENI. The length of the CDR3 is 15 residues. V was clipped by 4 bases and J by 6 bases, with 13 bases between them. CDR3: CASSLSRPINSPLHF. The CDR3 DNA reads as TGTGCCAGCTCACTCTCGAGACCGATTAATTCACCCCTCCACTTT.

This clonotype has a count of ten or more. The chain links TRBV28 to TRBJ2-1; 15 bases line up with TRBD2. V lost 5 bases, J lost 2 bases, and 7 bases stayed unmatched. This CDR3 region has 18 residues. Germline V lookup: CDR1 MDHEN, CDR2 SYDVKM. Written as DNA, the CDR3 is TGTGCCAGCAGTCCCCTCGGACTAGCGGGAGGGCCCTACAATGAGCAGTTCTTC. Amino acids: CASSPLGLAGGPYNEQFF.

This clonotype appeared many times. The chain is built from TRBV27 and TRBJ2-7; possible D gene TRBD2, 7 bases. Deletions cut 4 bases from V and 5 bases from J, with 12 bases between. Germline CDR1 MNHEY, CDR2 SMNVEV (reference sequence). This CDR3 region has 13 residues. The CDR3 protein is CASSWGGSDEQYF. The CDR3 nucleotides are TGTGCCAGCAGTTGGGGGGGCAGCGACGAGCAGTACTTC.

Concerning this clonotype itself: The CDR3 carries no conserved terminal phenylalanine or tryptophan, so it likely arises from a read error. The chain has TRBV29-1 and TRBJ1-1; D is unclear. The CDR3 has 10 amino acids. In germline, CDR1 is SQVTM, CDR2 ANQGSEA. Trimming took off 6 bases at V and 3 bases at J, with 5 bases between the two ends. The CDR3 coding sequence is TGCAGCGTGGAGGACACTGAAGCTTTCTCT. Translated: CSVEDTEAFS.

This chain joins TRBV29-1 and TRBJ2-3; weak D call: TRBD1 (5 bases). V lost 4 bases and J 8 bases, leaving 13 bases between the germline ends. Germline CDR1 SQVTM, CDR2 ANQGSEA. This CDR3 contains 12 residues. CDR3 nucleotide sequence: TGCAGCGTTGGCGCTAATGGGGCTACGCAGTATTTT. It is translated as CSVGANGATQYF.